This T cell receptor (beta chain) derives from a study of cytomegalovirus exposure and HLA in healthy donors. This CDR3 comprises 14 residues. Germline CDR1 MNHEY, CDR2 SVGAGI. The V and J ends lost 4 bases and 4 bases respectively, with 13 bases between them. Profiled with immunoSEQ multiplex PCR; TCRdb holds only in-frame clones, not every one. The table records 120,000 to 150,000 clones, roughly nine tenths of them present only once. This sequence was found in a woman aged 18 to 35 in good health and CMV-seropositive. The specimen was PBMCs. This chain uses TRBV6-5 with TRBJ2-5; the D gene is possibly TRBD1 (6 bases). The CDR3 sequence: CASSSNTGRETQYF. In DNA, the CDR3 is TGTGCCAGCAGTTCCAATACAGGGAGAGAGACCCAGTACTTC.